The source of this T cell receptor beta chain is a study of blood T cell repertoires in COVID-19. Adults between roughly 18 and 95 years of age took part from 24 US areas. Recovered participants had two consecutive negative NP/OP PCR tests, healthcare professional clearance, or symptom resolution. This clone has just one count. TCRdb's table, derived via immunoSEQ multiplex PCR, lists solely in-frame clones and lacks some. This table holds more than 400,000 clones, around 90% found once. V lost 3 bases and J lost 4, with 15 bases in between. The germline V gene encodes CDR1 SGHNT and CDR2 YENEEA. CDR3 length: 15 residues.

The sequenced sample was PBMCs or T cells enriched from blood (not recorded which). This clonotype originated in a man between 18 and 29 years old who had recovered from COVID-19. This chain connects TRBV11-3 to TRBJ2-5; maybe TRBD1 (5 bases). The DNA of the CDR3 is TGTGCCAGCAGCTTCCAGGGATTAATGGGAGAGACCCAGTACTTC. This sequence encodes CASSFQGLMGETQYF.